Detailed here is one T cell receptor beta chain. Some clones are missing from TCRdb's copy, which holds only in-frame ones; the method was immunoSEQ multiplex PCR. This table holds some 230,000 clones, approximately 78% found once. The sample comes from a study of blood T cell repertoires in COVID-19. CDR3 length: 14 amino acids. V was clipped by 6 bases and J by 1 base, with 12 bases between them. CDR1 and CDR2 (germline): LGHDT, YNNKEL (reference sequence). The Seattle patients, enrolled during active infection, were followed longitudinally. The specimen sequenced was peripheral blood. This sequence was found in a woman of 80 years or more with COVID-19, enrolled during active disease. V is TRBV3-1 (or the pseudogene TRBV3-2) and J is TRBJ1-1; D is ambiguous. The CDR3 DNA follows: TGTGCCAGCAGTCACGGACGGGAGAACACTGAAGCTTTCTTT. Amino acid sequence: CASSHGRENTEAFF.